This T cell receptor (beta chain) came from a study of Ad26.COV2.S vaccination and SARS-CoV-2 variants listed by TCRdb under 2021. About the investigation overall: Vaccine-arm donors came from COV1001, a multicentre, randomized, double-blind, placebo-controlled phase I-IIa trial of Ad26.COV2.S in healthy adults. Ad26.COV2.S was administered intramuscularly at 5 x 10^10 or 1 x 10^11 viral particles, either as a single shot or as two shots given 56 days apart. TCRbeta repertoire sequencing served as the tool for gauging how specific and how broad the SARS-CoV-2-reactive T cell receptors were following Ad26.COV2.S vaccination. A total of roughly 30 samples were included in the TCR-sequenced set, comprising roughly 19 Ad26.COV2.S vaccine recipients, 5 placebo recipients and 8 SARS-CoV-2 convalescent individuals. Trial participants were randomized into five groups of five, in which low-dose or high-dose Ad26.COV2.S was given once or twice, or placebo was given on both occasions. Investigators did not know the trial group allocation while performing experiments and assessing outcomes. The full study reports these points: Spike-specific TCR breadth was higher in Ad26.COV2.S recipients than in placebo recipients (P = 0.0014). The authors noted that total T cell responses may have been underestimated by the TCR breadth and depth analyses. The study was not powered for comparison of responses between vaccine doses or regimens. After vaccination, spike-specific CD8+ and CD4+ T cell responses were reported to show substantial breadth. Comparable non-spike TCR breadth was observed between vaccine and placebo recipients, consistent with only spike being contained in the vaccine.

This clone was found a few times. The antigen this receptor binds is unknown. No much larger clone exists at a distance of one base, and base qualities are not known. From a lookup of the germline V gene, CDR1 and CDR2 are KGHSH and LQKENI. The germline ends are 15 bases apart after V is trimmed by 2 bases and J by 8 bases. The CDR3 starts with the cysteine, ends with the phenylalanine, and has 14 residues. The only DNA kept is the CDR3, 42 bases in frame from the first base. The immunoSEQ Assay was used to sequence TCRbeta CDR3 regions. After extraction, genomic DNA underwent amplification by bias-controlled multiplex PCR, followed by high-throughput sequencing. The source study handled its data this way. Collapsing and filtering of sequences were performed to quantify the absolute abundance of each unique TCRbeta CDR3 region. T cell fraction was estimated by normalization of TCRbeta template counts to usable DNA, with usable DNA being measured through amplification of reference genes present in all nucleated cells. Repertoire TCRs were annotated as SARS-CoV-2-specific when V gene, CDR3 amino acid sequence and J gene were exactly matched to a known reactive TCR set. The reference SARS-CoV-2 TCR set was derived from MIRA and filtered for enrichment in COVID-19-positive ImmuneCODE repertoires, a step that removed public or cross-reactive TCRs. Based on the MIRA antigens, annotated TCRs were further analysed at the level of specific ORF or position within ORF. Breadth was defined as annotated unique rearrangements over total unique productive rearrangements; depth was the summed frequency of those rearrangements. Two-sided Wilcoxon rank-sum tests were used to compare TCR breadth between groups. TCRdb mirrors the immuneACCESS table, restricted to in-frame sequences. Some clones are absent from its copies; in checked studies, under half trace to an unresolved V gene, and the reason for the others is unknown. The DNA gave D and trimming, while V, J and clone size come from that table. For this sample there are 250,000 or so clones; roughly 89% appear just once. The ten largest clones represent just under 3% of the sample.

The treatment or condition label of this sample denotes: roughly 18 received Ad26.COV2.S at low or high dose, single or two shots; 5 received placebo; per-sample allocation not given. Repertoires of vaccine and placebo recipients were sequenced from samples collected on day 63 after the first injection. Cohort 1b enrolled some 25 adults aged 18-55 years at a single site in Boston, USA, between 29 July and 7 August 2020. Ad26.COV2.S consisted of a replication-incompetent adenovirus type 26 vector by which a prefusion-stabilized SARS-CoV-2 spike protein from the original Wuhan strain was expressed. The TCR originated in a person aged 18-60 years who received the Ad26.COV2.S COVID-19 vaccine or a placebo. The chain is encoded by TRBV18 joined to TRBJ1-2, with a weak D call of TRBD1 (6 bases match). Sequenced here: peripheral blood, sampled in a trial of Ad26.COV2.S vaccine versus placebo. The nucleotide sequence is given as TGTGCCAGCTCACCAAGTCTTGAGGGGGAAGGCTACACCTTC. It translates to CASSPSLEGEGYTF.